Listed here are 16 T cell receptor beta chains from one sample, sequenced in a study of cytomegalovirus exposure and HLA in healthy donors. The PCR contained 60 Vbeta and 13 Jbeta primers. The protocol was immunoSEQ multiplex PCR, while the TCRdb copy is restricted to in-frame clones and leaves out a portion. The sample consists of approximately 120,000 clones, 81% of them appearing once. The sample was PBMCs. These receptors originate from a woman aged 30 to 39 in good health and CMV-seronegative.

This chain connects TRBV11-2 to TRBJ2-7; D possibly corresponds to TRBD2 (5 bases). This CDR3 is built from 14 residues. Trimming took 1 base from V and 3 from J, leaving 10 bases between them. Germline loops: CDR1 SGHAT, CDR2 FQNNGV. CDR3 DNA: TGTGCCAGCAGCTTAGCCGGGATTGGCTACGAGCAGTACTTC. It specifies CASSLAGIGYEQYF. The complete variable domain, with remaining parts taken from reference TRBV11-2 and TRBJ2-7, reads EAGVAQSPRYKIIEKRQSVAFWCNPISGHATLYWYQQILGQGPKLLIQFQNNGVVDDSQLPKDRFSAERLKGVDSTLKIQPAKLEDSAVYLCASSLAGIGYEQYFGPGTRLTVT.

This clone was counted between two and nine times. The chain has TRBV6-1 and TRBJ1-1; 7 bases fit TRBD1. Germline assignment: CDR1 MNHNS and CDR2 SASEGT. This CDR3 region has 14 residues. The V segment lost 6 bases and the J segment 1 base; nucleotides outside the gene matches: 5. DNA of the CDR3: TGTGCCAGCAGGACCGGGACAGCGAACACTGAAGCTTTCTTT. It codes for CASRTGTANTEAFF.

The rearrangement links TRBV5-6 to TRBJ2-7, with D perhaps matching TRBD2 (6 bases). This CDR3 contains 14 residues. V lost 2 bases, J lost 0 bases, and 9 bases lay in between. Germline V lookup: CDR1 SGHDT, CDR2 YYEEEE. The CDR3: CASSLSGSSYEQYF. The CDR3, as DNA: TGTGCCAGCAGCTTAAGCGGGTCCTCCTACGAGCAGTACTTC.

The rearrangement links TRBV14 to TRBJ2-5; 7 bases fit TRBD2. CDR1 and CDR2 (germline): SGHDN, FVKESK. The CDR3 spans 14 residues. With 2 bases clipped from V and 5 bases from J, the junction kept 5 bases outside the gene matches. The CDR3 DNA reads as TGTGCCAGCAGCCAAAGGCGGGAGTGGGAGACCCAGTACTTC. Translating it yields CASSQRREWETQYF.

The V gene is TRBV19, the J gene TRBJ2-2, with TRBD2 matching over 9 bases. The CDR3 is 15 amino acids. The ends lost 3 bases at V and 6 bases at J; junction bases unmatched: 5. The V gene's germline CDR1 is LNHDA and CDR2 SQIVND (reference sequence). This chain's CDR3 is CASSIYGLAPGELFF. Here the CDR3 DNA reads TGTGCCAGTAGTATTTATGGACTAGCGCCCGGGGAGCTGTTTTTT.

The J gene is TRBJ1-2, the V gene TRBV5-1; D may be TRBD1 (5 bases). The CDR3 loop spans 14 amino acids. V lost 6 bases and J lost 3, with 15 bases in between. Germline CDR1 and CDR2: SGHRS and YFSETQ. CDR3 region: CASKASGDYYGYTF. CDR3 sequence (DNA): TGCGCCAGCAAGGCCTCGGGGGACTACTATGGCTACACCTTC.

The CDR3 coding sequence is TGTGCCAGCAGGGGGACTGCGGAGACCCAGTACTTC. Translated: CASRGTAETQYF. V is TRBV6-6 and J is TRBJ2-5; a possible D gene is TRBD2 (6 bases). The V gene's germline CDR1 is MNHNY and CDR2 SVGAGI (reference sequence). Trimming removed 6 bases at V and 5 bases at J, with 10 bases between. The CDR3 contains 12 residues.

The chain couples TRBV6-5 to TRBJ2-7; 7 bases are a match to TRBD2. Unmatched junction bases numbered 12, after V lost 7 bases and J lost 3 bases. Germline lookup yields CDR1 MNHEY and CDR2 SVGAGI. This CDR3 contains 15 residues. The CDR3 region has the DNA TGTGCCAGCACATACCGGGGAGGCGGGAGCTACGAGCAGTACTTC. Its protein product is CASTYRGGGSYEQYF.

The genes are TRBV15 and TRBJ2-6; 9 positions agree with TRBD1. CDR1 and CDR2 from the germline V gene are LNHNV and YYDKDF (reference sequence). V shed 2 bases and J 2 bases; nucleotides not matched to a gene: 1. The CDR3 loop spans 16 amino acids. The CDR3 DNA follows: TGTGCCACCAGCAGAACAGGGGGCACTGGGGCCAACGTCCTGACTTTC. Residues: CATSRTGGTGANVLTF.

The CDR3 sequence: CASSLAELGGKTQYF. In nucleotides, the CDR3 is TGTGCCAGCAGTCTAGCGGAGCTGGGGGGGAAGACCCAGTACTTC. V gene TRBV6-1 combines with J gene TRBJ2-5; 7 nucleotides line up with TRBD2. CDR1 is MNHNS and CDR2 is SASEGT in the germline V gene. The CDR3 extends over 15 amino acids. The J segment lost 6 bases and the V segment lost 5 bases, leaving 12 bases of the junction unmatched.

This sequence joins TRBV15 and TRBJ1-3, with 8 bases aligning to TRBD1. The V gene's germline CDR1 is LNHNV and CDR2 YYDKDF (reference sequence). There are 14 residues in the CDR3. Trimming took 9 bases from V and 2 from J; bases not matched to a gene: 6. CDR3 sequence: CATSQGATGNTIYF. The CDR3 nucleotides are TGTGCCACTAGCCAGGGGGCAACTGGAAACACCATATATTTT.

In this sample, this clone turned up once. V and J are TRBV7-8 and TRBJ1-2, with D possibly being TRBD1 (5 bases). The germline V and J ends were trimmed by 3 bases and 2 bases, with 7 bases remaining between them. CDR1 is SGHVS, CDR2 FQNEAQ, per germline. The CDR3 length is 13 residues. The CDR3 sequence: CASSFDSNYGYTF. DNA for the CDR3: TGTGCCAGCAGCTTTGACAGCAACTATGGCTACACCTTC.

In regard to this clone: The DNA is omitted, as the CDR3 cannot be located on it reliably, and the CDR3 follows TCRdb's listing. The gene calls are TRBV21-1 and TRBJ1-5; the table names TRBD1, a call not compared with the DNA. TRBV21-1 is assigned pseudogene status. The CDR3 is 16 amino acids long, termini counted. The CDR3 reads CASRGFGQGIFQPQHF.

J is TRBJ2-5 and V is TRBV5-1; 11 bases align to TRBD1. The closer fit of TRBJ2-7 to the DNA end suggests the J call may be wrong. CDR3 size: 19 residues. Germline V gene data show CDR1 as SGHRS and CDR2 as YFSETQ. CDR3 protein: CASSLGPDRGRILAYEQYF. In DNA form, the CDR3 reads TGCGCCAGCAGCTTGGGGCCGGACAGGGGGCGAATCCTTGCCTACGAGCAGTACTTC.

This clone was detected only once. This chain joins TRBV5-4 and TRBJ2-7; D perhaps matches TRBD2 (6 bases). The CDR3 has 16 amino acids. Germline loops: CDR1 SGHNT, CDR2 YYREEE (reference sequence). V gave up 0 bases and J gave up 3 bases, with 16 bases separating them. The CDR3 DNA reads as TGTGCCAGCAGCTTGGGCGCGGGGACCGGCTTCTACGAGCAGTACTTC. It is translated as CASSLGAGTGFYEQYF.

CDR3 DNA: TGTGCCAGCAGCCCCGGAGGTAGCGGGAGCTCCTACGAGCAGTACTTC. Its protein is CASSPGGSGSSYEQYF. The chain carries TRBV7-6 and TRBJ2-7; 9 bases fit TRBD2. The CDR3 sequence is 16 residues long. Germline trimming cut 5 bases from V and 0 bases from J; bases unmatched to any gene: 8. Germline V gene lookup returns CDR1 SGHVS and CDR2 FNYEAQ.